Listed here are 31 T cell receptor beta chains from one sample, sequenced in a study of blood T cells in healthy people across ages. Next came a second PCR, run for about 6 to 11 cycles, which used a sample-barcoded 5' primer along with a J-beta primer mix. TCRdb re-called the 5' RACE reads with MiXCR, one entry per CDR3 protein. The sample shows approximately 830,000 distinct CDR3 sequences, about 59% of them seen only once. The specimen was blood. Receptors were obtained from a man aged 25-45 years in good health.

Comment on this clonotype: A junction end diverges from the germline sequence, so it may reflect a read error. V gene TRBV20-1 combines with J gene TRBJ1-4; TRBD1 might be the D (5 bases). The length of the CDR3 is 14 residues. Germline V gives CDR1 DFQATT, CDR2 SNEGSKA (reference sequence). The chain's CDR3 is CSARDQGAGEKLFF. CDR3 in DNA: TGCAGTGCAAGAGATCAAGGGGCTGGGGAAAAACTGTTTTTT.

The rearrangement links TRBV4-3 to TRBJ2-6; TRBD1 is a possible D gene (6 bases). The CDR3 spans 19 residues. The V gene lost 4 bases and the J gene lost 0 bases, with 19 bases spanning the gap. CDR1 is LGHNA, CDR2 YSLEER, per germline. The CDR3 nucleotides read TGCGCCAGCAGCCCAAGATACCAGGGGCTTGACTCTGGGGCCAACGTCCTGACTTTC. It codes for CASSPRYQGLDSGANVLTF.

The sample holds a few counts of this clonotype. As DNA, the CDR3 is TGCAGCGACCACGACACTGAAGCTTTCTTT. This gives the protein CSDHDTEAFF. V is TRBV29-1 and J is TRBJ1-1; D is uncertain. CDR1 is SQVTM, CDR2 ANQGSEA, per germline. This CDR3 contains 10 residues. Trimming took 7 bases from V and 3 from J, leaving 6 bases between them.

V usage is TRBV27 and J usage is TRBJ1-6; 10 nucleotides match TRBD1. CDR1 is MNHEY, CDR2 SMNVEV, per germline (reference sequence). J was trimmed by 8 bases and V by 6 bases; bases with no gene match: 4. The CDR3 loop spans 14 amino acids. CDR3 residues: CASRTGGRDSPLHF. The CDR3 nucleotides are TGTGCCAGCAGGACAGGGGGCAGGGATTCACCCCTCCACTTT.

V and J are TRBV20-1 and TRBJ2-1; 8 positions match TRBD2. Looked up from germline, CDR1 is DFQATT and CDR2 is SNEGSKA (reference sequence). The CDR3 loop spans 16 amino acids. The trim removed 0 bases at V and 3 bases at J, leaving 7 bases unmatched. The CDR3 region is CSARDIPAGDYNEQFF. CDR3 nucleotide sequence: TGCAGTGCTAGAGACATCCCAGCGGGGGACTACAATGAGCAGTTCTTC.

The V gene is TRBV9, the J gene TRBJ1-2, with D possibly being TRBD1 (6 bases). Germline values: CDR1 SGDLS, CDR2 YYNGEE. V dropped 0 bases and J dropped 8 bases, with 11 bases sitting between them. The CDR3 is made up of 13 amino acids. Here the CDR3 DNA reads TGTGCCAGCAGCGTAGGGGGGGGGCGCGGCTACACCTTC. It is translated as CASSVGGGRGYTF.

The CDR3 region is CAREQNTEAFF. The CDR3 coding sequence is TGTGCCAGGGAGCAGAACACTGAAGCTTTCTTT. This sequence joins TRBV6-2 or TRBV6-3 and TRBJ1-1; D remains unclear. This CDR3 is 11 amino acids long. The germline V gene has CDR1 MNHEY and CDR2 SVGEGT. Trimming pared 9 bases from V and 1 base from J, leaving 6 bases between.

This chain links TRBV7-3 with TRBJ2-1; tentative D call: TRBD2 (5 bases). The CDR3 totals 12 residues. Trimming removed 0 bases at V and 15 bases at J, with 12 bases between. CDR1 is SGHTA, CDR2 FQGTGA, per germline. CDR3 protein: CASSLTSESLFF. The CDR3 nucleotides are TGTGCCAGCAGCTTAACTAGCGAGTCGCTGTTCTTC.

This clonotype was counted between two and nine times. The genes are TRBV20-1 and TRBJ2-3, with 9 bases fitting TRBD2. This CDR3 comprises 13 residues. V lost 5 bases to trimming and J lost 5 bases; unmatched junction nucleotides: 5. Germline loops: CDR1 DFQATT, CDR2 SNEGSKA (reference sequence). CDR3 coding DNA: TGCAGTGCTCCGACTAGCGGAAGAGATACGCAGTATTTT. Protein product: CSAPTSGRDTQYF.

The chain combines TRBV11-3 with TRBJ1-1, with D unresolved. Trimming pared 1 base from V and 8 bases from J, leaving 11 bases between. CDR1 is SGHNT and CDR2 is YENEEA in the germline V gene. The CDR3 sequence is 13 residues long. The CDR3 region is CASSLAPANEAFF. CDR3 DNA sequence: TGTGCCAGCAGCTTAGCCCCCGCGAACGAAGCTTTCTTT.

The chain has TRBV28 and TRBJ2-7; 7 bases line up with TRBD1. Germline CDR1 and CDR2: MDHEN and SYDVKM. Trimming cost V 4 bases and J 2 bases; bases outside gene matches: 5. The CDR3 sequence is 14 residues long. The CDR3 region has the DNA TGTGCCAGCAGTTGGACAGGTAATACCTACGAGCAGTACTTC. Protein: CASSWTGNTYEQYF. The full variable domain, rest sourced from reference TRBV28 and TRBJ2-7, is DVKVTQSSRYLVKRTGEKVFLECVQDMDHENMFWYRQDPGLGLRLIYFSYDVKMKEKGDIPEGYSVSREKKERFSLILESASTNQTSMYLCASSWTGNTYEQYFGPGTRLTVT.

This chain links TRBV4-3 with TRBJ2-3, with 9 positions matching TRBD2. V trimming: 0 bases; J trimming: 5 bases; junction bases outside the gene matches: 6. Per the germline V gene, CDR1 is LGHNA and CDR2 is YSLEER. CDR3 length: 16 amino acids. The CDR3 nucleotides are TGCGCCAGCAGCCAAGATGGGAGCGGGGGGAAAGATACGCAGTATTTT. Translation gives CASSQDGSGGKDTQYF.

This clonotype was seen ten or more times. The V call is TRBV7-2, the J call TRBJ2-5; 9 nucleotides align to TRBD1. The germline gives CDR1 SGHTA, CDR2 FQGNSA. The CDR3 consists of 17 residues. Trimming took 5 bases from V and 10 from J; bases not matched to a gene: 20. CDR3 residues: CASSPHQGTGSRKDQYF. The CDR3 coding sequence is TGTGCCAGCAGCCCTCACCAGGGGACAGGGTCCCGGAAAGACCAGTACTTC.

The rearrangement uses TRBV12-3 or TRBV12-4 and TRBJ2-3, with a possible D match to TRBD2 (6 bases). V gave up 5 bases and J gave up 2 bases, with 23 bases separating them. The CDR3 runs to 18 residues. For the CDR3, the DNA is TGTGCCAGCAGTCCCCTTATGTTCGGGGGAGGCTTCACAGATACGCAGTATTTT. Translation: CASSPLMFGGGFTDTQYF.

The table lists this clonotype with many counts. Germline and junction disagree at one end, which may indicate a read error. The chain couples TRBV5-1 to TRBJ2-3; 9 nucleotides line up with TRBD2. The CDR3 sequence is 14 residues long. Germline V gene sequence: CDR1 SGHRS, CDR2 YFSETQ. This chain's CDR3 is CASSLAGGQDTQYF. The CDR3, as DNA: TGTGCCAGCAGCTTGGCGGGGGGGCAAGATACGCAGTATTTT.

This chain joins TRBV4-3 and TRBJ1-4; D remains unclear. Germline V gene sequence: CDR1 LGHNA, CDR2 YSLEER. The ends were cut back, 1 base at V and 0 bases at J, with 6 bases in the middle. The CDR3 runs to 15 residues. In DNA, the CDR3 is TGCGCCAGCAGCCAAGTGGCGGCAACTAATGAAAAACTGTTTTTT. Translating it yields CASSQVAATNEKLFF.

This clonotype appeared once. The chain is built from TRBV12-3 or TRBV12-4 and TRBJ2-5, with 9 bases aligning to TRBD1. With V trimmed by 5 bases and J by 8 bases, 15 bases remained unmatched. CDR3 length equals 16 residues. DNA for the CDR3: TGTGCCAGCAGTGCCGGACAGGGGCCAATAAGGGAAACCCAGTACTTC. This translates into CASSAGQGPIRETQYF.

Here the CDR3 reads CATSSGPSYNEQFF. CDR3 coding DNA: TGTGCCACCAGCTCCGGACCCTCCTACAATGAGCAGTTCTTC. This rearrangement joins TRBV24-1 to TRBJ2-1; D gene unclear. Trimming shortened V by 7 bases and J by 0 bases, and 9 bases separated the two germline ends. The CDR3 is 14 residues long. The V gene's germline CDR1 is KGHDR and CDR2 SFDVKD.

This clonotype was detected only once. The chain combines TRBV20-1 with TRBJ2-1; 11 nucleotides align to TRBD2. The V segment lost 5 bases and the J segment 8 bases; nucleotides outside the gene matches: 14. This CDR3 spans 16 amino acids. From germline, CDR1 is DFQATT and CDR2 SNEGSKA (reference sequence). The CDR3 coding sequence is TGCAGTGCTTCTTCTCGATTAGCGGGGGGGCTGGATGAGCAGTTCTTC. This gives the protein CSASSRLAGGLDEQFF.

The chain links TRBV27 to TRBJ1-2; TRBD1 matches at 7 bases. With V trimmed by 0 bases and J by 7 bases, 5 bases remained unmatched. Per the germline V gene, CDR1 is MNHEY and CDR2 is SMNVEV (reference sequence). This CDR3 spans 14 amino acids. For the CDR3, the DNA is TGTGCCAGCAGTTTATCGATAGGGGGCCCTGGCTACACCTTC. This gives the protein CASSLSIGGPGYTF.

With regard to this clonotype: One junction end does not reproduce the germline sequence, and a read error may be involved. The rearrangement joins TRBV27 to TRBJ2-7, with D perhaps being TRBD1 or TRBD2 (6 bases each). The DNA end is a closer match to TRBJ2-5, so the J assignment may be wrong. Germline lookup yields CDR1 MNHEY and CDR2 SMNVEV (reference sequence). The CDR3 has 14 amino acids. CDR3 sequence (DNA): TGTGCCAACAGTTTAGTGGGGGGCTCGGAGACCCAGTACTTC. Its translation is CANSLVGGSETQYF.

This clonotype was seen a few times. This chain links TRBV21-1 with TRBJ1-2; the table's D call, TRBD1, has no DNA check behind it. TRBV21-1 represents a pseudogene. CDR3 length: 17 amino acids. CDR3 nucleotides: TGTGCCAGCAGCACCCAACTAGGACAGGGCAAATACTATGGCTACACCTTC. Translated: CASSTQLGQGKYYGYTF.

This clonotype has more than one count but fewer than ten. The J gene is TRBJ2-1, the V gene TRBV7-9; 8 nucleotides align to TRBD2. Germline assignment: CDR1 SEHNR and CDR2 FQNEAQ (reference sequence). The CDR3 has 15 amino acids. Losses at the gene ends were 5 bases for V and 4 bases for J; bases not matched to a gene: 7. The CDR3 region has the DNA TGTGCCAGCAGCCAAGGGCTAGCGGGTTACAATGAGCAGTTCTTC. Translation gives CASSQGLAGYNEQFF. Combining the CDR3 with reference TRBV7-9 and TRBJ2-1 gives the whole variable domain DTGVSQNPRHKITKRGQNVTFRCDPISEHNRLYWYRQTLGQGPEFLTYFQNEAQLEKSRLLSDRFSAERPKGSFSTLEIQRTEQGDSAMYLCASSQGLAGYNEQFFGPGTRLTVL.

This clonotype has more than one count but fewer than ten. V gene TRBV29-1 combines with J gene TRBJ1-2; D is ambiguous. The V and J ends lost 7 bases and 4 bases respectively, with 10 bases between them. The CDR3 consists of 11 residues. Germline assignment: CDR1 SQVTM and CDR2 ANQGSEA. The CDR3 coding sequence is TGCAGCGCCGGTGGGAGCTATGGCTACACCTTC. Its protein product is CSAGGSYGYTF.

With regard to this clonotype: This may be a read error, as it is one base from a much larger clone. The V gene is TRBV10-3, the J gene TRBJ2-7; 10 nucleotides match TRBD1. Germline lookup yields CDR1 ENHRY and CDR2 SYGVKD. Trimming at V came to 6 bases and at J to 2 bases, leaving 7 bases not matched to a gene. The CDR3 covers 15 residues. CDR3 sequence (DNA): TGTGCCATCAGGCGGGACAGGGGAATCCCCTACGAGCAGTACTTC. Amino acids: CAIRRDRGIPYEQYF.

This chain connects TRBV7-2 to TRBJ1-5, with 7 bases matching TRBD1. The CDR3 totals 16 residues. V was clipped by 4 bases and J by 11 bases; unmatched bases: 17. CDR1 SGHTA and CDR2 FQGNSA come from the germline V gene. The DNA of the CDR3 is TGTGCCAGCAGCTCCCCGACAGGGATGGGGGTGACAGCCCAGCATTTT. Amino acids: CASSSPTGMGVTAQHF.

This rearrangement joins TRBV29-1 to TRBJ1-2; D remains unclear. The germline CDR1 and CDR2 sequences are SQVTM and ANQGSEA. The CDR3 covers 11 residues. The V end was cut by 1 base, the J end by 5 bases, with 5 bases between. CDR3 amino acids: CSVEVGYGYTF. CDR3 nucleotides: TGCAGCGTTGAAGTTGGGTATGGCTACACCTTC.

This clonotype was counted between two and nine times. The CDR3 bases are TGCAGTGCTAGAGATTCGGTCTATGGCTACACCTTC. It is translated as CSARDSVYGYTF. This chain joins TRBV20-1 and TRBJ1-2; D is ambiguous. The germline V gene has CDR1 DFQATT and CDR2 SNEGSKA (reference sequence). The CDR3 is 12 amino acids. The V gene lost 0 bases and the J gene lost 4 bases, with 6 bases spanning the gap.

The chain has TRBV20-1 and TRBJ2-1; 8 positions agree with TRBD2. Germline CDR1 reads DFQATT; CDR2 reads SNEGSKA (reference sequence). V was clipped by 0 bases and J by 7 bases; unmatched bases: 8. The CDR3 length is 15 residues. This CDR3 is CSARDPIGTRNEQFF. The CDR3 DNA follows: TGCAGTGCTAGAGACCCTATAGGGACTAGAAATGAGCAGTTCTTC.

This chain connects TRBV5-6 to TRBJ2-3; a weak D match, TRBD1 (5 bases). Germline CDR1 is SGHDT and CDR2 is YYEEEE. The V gene lost 5 bases and the J gene lost 2 bases, with 18 bases spanning the gap. The CDR3 totals 16 residues. The CDR3 region is CASSRLDREPTDTQYF. The CDR3 DNA follows: TGTGCCAGCAGTAGGCTCGACAGAGAACCCACAGATACGCAGTATTTT. Full variable domain (missing parts from reference TRBV5-6 and TRBJ2-3): DAGVTQSPTHLIKTRGQQVTLRCSPKSGHDTVSWYQQALGQGPQFIFQYYEEEERQRGNFPDRFSGHQFPNYSSELNVNALLLGDSALYLCASSRLDREPTDTQYFGPGTRLTVL.

The CDR3 region is CAISEGLSGANVLTF. For the CDR3, the DNA is TGTGCCATCAGTGAAGGACTCTCTGGGGCCAACGTCCTGACTTTC. The genes are TRBV10-3 and TRBJ2-6; the D gene is possibly TRBD2 (5 bases). The CDR3 runs to 15 residues. Germline CDR1 reads ENHRY; CDR2 reads SYGVKD. The V and J ends lost 3 bases and 0 bases respectively, with 6 bases between them.